The 19 T cell receptor beta chains below were found in one sample sequenced in a study of blood T cell repertoires in COVID-19. Sequencing used immunoSEQ multiplex PCR; TCRdb keeps in-frame clones, though not all of them. The sample contains over 150,000 clones, roughly 80% of which appear only once. The sequenced material came from peripheral blood. The receptors here all came from an older woman with COVID-19, enrolled during active disease.

The chain has TRBV18 and TRBJ1-1, with 7 bases lining up with TRBD1. Germline CDR1 reads KGHSH; CDR2 reads LQKENI. The CDR3 consists of 14 residues. With V trimmed by 5 bases and J by 6 bases, 9 bases remained unmatched. CDR3 in DNA: TGTGCCAGCTCATTAGGAACCGGGACAGCTGAAGCTTTCTTT. This gives the protein CASSLGTGTAEAFF.

The J gene is TRBJ1-1, the V gene TRBV7-8, with D possibly TRBD1 on 5 matching bases. V was shortened by 5 bases and J by 1 base, with 20 bases between the two germline ends. There are 17 residues in the CDR3. The germline V gene has CDR1 SGHVS and CDR2 FQNEAQ. The CDR3 reads CASSKSSGGRANTEAFF. The CDR3 DNA reads TGTGCCAGCAGCAAGTCGTCGGGCGGCAGGGCGAACACTGAAGCTTTCTTT.

This chain connects TRBV27 to TRBJ2-1, with TRBD2 matching 7 bases. CDR3 size: 13 residues. Trimming removed 8 bases from V and 4 bases from J; junction bases left unmatched: 5. In germline, CDR1 is MNHEY, CDR2 SMNVEV (reference sequence). The CDR3 spells CASFSGYYNEQFF. CDR3 nucleotides: TGTGCCAGCTTTAGCGGGTATTACAATGAGCAGTTCTTC.

The CDR3, as DNA: TGTGCCAGCAGCTTAGCACTCGGGACGGGGGGCTACGAGCAGTACTTC. This encodes CASSLALGTGGYEQYF. The chain couples TRBV7-8 to TRBJ2-7; 7 nucleotides agree with TRBD2. J gave up 3 bases and V 0 bases, and 8 bases lay outside the gene matches. Germline lookup yields CDR1 SGHVS and CDR2 FQNEAQ. CDR3 length: 16 residues.

The chain couples TRBV24-1 to TRBJ1-1; a possible D gene is TRBD1 (6 bases). The V end lost 7 bases, the J end lost 0 bases, and 8 bases lay between the germline ends. This CDR3 is 13 amino acids long. The germline V gene encodes CDR1 KGHDR and CDR2 SFDVKD. CDR3 nucleotides: TGTGCCACCAGGGACAGAATGAACACTGAAGCTTTCTTT. Protein sequence: CATRDRMNTEAFF.

The chain carries TRBV30 and TRBJ1-3; 8 bases agree with TRBD1. Trimming cost V 1 base and J 2 bases; bases outside gene matches: 1. The CDR3 consists of 14 residues. In germline, CDR1 is GTSNPN, CDR2 SVGIG (reference sequence). The CDR3 nucleotides read TGTGCCTGGAGTGGGACAGGGACTGGAAACACCATATATTTT. It specifies CAWSGTGTGNTIYF.

This clone was seen more than once but under ten times. The V gene is TRBV7-9, the J gene TRBJ2-5; TRBD2 aligns across 7 bases. The germline gives CDR1 SEHNR, CDR2 FQNEAQ (reference sequence). The trim removed 4 bases at V and 5 bases at J, leaving 10 bases unmatched. The CDR3 is 15 amino acids. The CDR3 DNA follows: TGTGCCAGCAGCTCCAGGAGCCGGGGAGGGGAGACCCAGTACTTC. Its translation is CASSSRSRGGETQYF. The whole variable domain, remainder taken from reference TRBV7-9 and TRBJ2-5, is DTGVSQNPRHKITKRGQNVTFRCDPISEHNRLYWYRQTLGQGPEFLTYFQNEAQLEKSRLLSDRFSAERPKGSFSTLEIQRTEQGDSAMYLCASSSRSRGGETQYFGPGTRLLVL.

This rearrangement joins TRBV11-1 to TRBJ2-3; D is undetermined. The CDR3 length is 14 residues. V was clipped by 4 bases and J by 0 bases, with 8 bases between them. Germline CDR1 is SGHAT and CDR2 is FQDESV (reference sequence). The CDR3 region is CASSSVRSTDTQYF. CDR3 in DNA: TGTGCCAGCAGCTCGGTTCGGAGCACAGATACGCAGTATTTT.

The V gene is TRBV7-2, the J gene TRBJ1-3, with D perhaps matching TRBD1 (5 bases). The germline V gene encodes CDR1 SGHTA and CDR2 FQGNSA. The CDR3 sequence is 12 residues long. The germline V and J ends were trimmed by 4 bases and 6 bases, with 7 bases remaining between them. Written as DNA, the CDR3 is TGTGCCAGCAGCTATGGGGCAAACACCATATATTTT. Its protein is CASSYGANTIYF.

This clone came up once. This sequence joins TRBV6-2 or TRBV6-3 and TRBJ1-2; 8 nucleotides align to TRBD1. The CDR3 consists of 15 residues. Germline V gene lookup returns CDR1 MNHEY and CDR2 SVGEGT. Trimming removed 5 bases from V and 4 bases from J; junction bases left unmatched: 9. The CDR3 reads CASSKGQGFLYGYTF. DNA of the CDR3: TGTGCCAGCAGTAAAGGACAGGGTTTTCTCTATGGCTACACCTTC.

The genes are TRBV27 and TRBJ2-1; 8 positions match TRBD2. V gave up 4 bases and J gave up 7 bases; unmatched junction bases: 6. Germline V gene lookup returns CDR1 MNHEY and CDR2 SMNVEV (reference sequence). The CDR3 covers 14 residues. The CDR3 loop reads CASSYRREVNEQFF. The CDR3 DNA reads as TGTGCCAGCAGTTACAGGCGGGAGGTAAATGAGCAGTTCTTC.

The chain joins TRBV19 to TRBJ1-3, with D perhaps TRBD1 (6 bases). Germline V lookup: CDR1 LNHDA, CDR2 SQIVND (reference sequence). The CDR3 runs to 15 residues. The V end lost 6 bases, the J end lost 0 bases, and 12 bases lay between the germline ends. The CDR3 sequence is CASRIDRNSGNTIYF. CDR3 DNA: TGTGCCAGTAGGATCGACAGGAACTCTGGAAACACCATATATTTT.

This clone was seen just once. The chain is built from TRBV28 and TRBJ2-7, with TRBD2 as a possible D gene (6 bases). The V gene's germline CDR1 is MDHEN and CDR2 SYDVKM. The V end was cut by 4 bases, the J end by 0 bases, with 13 bases between. The CDR3 consists of 15 residues. CDR3 nucleotide sequence: TGTGCCAGCAGTTCCTCCAGCGGGTACTCCTACGAGCAGTACTTC. This gives the protein CASSSSSGYSYEQYF.

This clone has only one observation. V is TRBV7-2 and J is TRBJ2-1; perhaps TRBD1 as D (5 bases). The CDR3 is made up of 13 amino acids. Germline lookup yields CDR1 SGHTA and CDR2 FQGNSA. The V end was cut by 3 bases, the J end by 6 bases, with 9 bases between. The CDR3 spells CASSFSGPNEQFF. CDR3 bases: TGTGCCAGCAGCTTCTCAGGGCCCAATGAGCAGTTCTTC.

The chain employs TRBV14 and TRBJ1-2; D is unresolved. CDR1 is SGHDN, CDR2 FVKESK, per germline. V dropped 1 base and J dropped 4 bases, with 7 bases sitting between them. There are 13 residues in the CDR3. CDR3 DNA: TGTGCCAGCAGCCAAGTTCGGGGCTATGGCTACACCTTC. This codes for CASSQVRGYGYTF.

J is TRBJ2-1 and V is TRBV6-5; D call uncertain. Germline CDR1 is MNHEY and CDR2 is SVGAGI. The CDR3 is 12 amino acids. V dropped 6 bases and J dropped 10 bases, with 13 bases sitting between them. The chain's CDR3 is CASRLLGSEQFF. The DNA of the CDR3 is TGTGCCAGCAGGCTTTTGGGTAGCGAGCAGTTCTTC.

The sample holds a few counts of this clone. The chain links TRBV5-4 to TRBJ2-7; TRBD1 matches at 7 bases. The V gene end was trimmed by 4 bases and the J gene end by 0 bases; junction bases not matched to a gene: 10. Germline assignment: CDR1 SGHNT and CDR2 YYREEE (reference sequence). CDR3 length: 16 amino acids. The CDR3, as DNA: TGTGCCAGCAGCCGGCCGCCGGGACAGAGCTCCTACGAGCAGTACTTC. This gives the protein CASSRPPGQSSYEQYF.

The V call is TRBV7-2, the J call TRBJ1-1, with 8 bases lining up with TRBD1. Germline values: CDR1 SGHTA, CDR2 FQGNSA. V was clipped by 1 base and J by 0 bases; unmatched bases: 7. The CDR3 is 17 amino acids. CDR3 nucleotide sequence: TGTGCCAGCAGCTTAGATACAGGGGGGCCTATGAACACTGAAGCTTTCTTT. It is translated as CASSLDTGGPMNTEAFF.

The rearrangement joins TRBV27 to TRBJ2-6, with a tentative D call TRBD2 (6 bases). The V end lost 0 bases, the J end lost 4 bases, and 19 bases lay between the germline ends. The CDR3 contains 19 residues. From germline, CDR1 is MNHEY and CDR2 SMNVEV (reference sequence). The CDR3 reads CASSLSLVARAGGANVLTF. DNA of the CDR3: TGTGCCAGCAGTTTATCGCTTGTGGCCAGGGCGGGGGGGGCCAACGTCCTGACTTTC.